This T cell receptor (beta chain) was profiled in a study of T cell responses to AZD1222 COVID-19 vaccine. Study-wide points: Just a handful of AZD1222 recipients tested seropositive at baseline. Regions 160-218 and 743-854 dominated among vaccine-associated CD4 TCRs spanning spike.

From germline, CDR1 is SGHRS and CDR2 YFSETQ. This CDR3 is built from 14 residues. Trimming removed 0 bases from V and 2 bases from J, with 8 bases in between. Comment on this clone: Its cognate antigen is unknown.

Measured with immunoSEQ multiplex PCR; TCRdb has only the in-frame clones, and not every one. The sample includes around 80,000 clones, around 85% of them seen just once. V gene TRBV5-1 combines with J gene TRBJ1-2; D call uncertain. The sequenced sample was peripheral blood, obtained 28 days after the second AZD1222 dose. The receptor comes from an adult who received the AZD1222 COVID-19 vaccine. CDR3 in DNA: TGCGCCAGCAGCTTGGATATGAAGAACTATGGCTACACCTTC. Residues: CASSLDMKNYGYTF.